This T cell receptor (beta chain) came from a study of blood T cells in healthy people across ages. The V end lost 6 bases, the J end lost 2 bases, and 18 bases lay between the germline ends. CDR1 MDHEN and CDR2 SYDVKM come from the germline V gene. This CDR3 is 16 amino acids long. A second 7 to 11 cycle PCR used barcoded and J-beta primers. Each CDR3 protein is one row after TCRdb ran MiXCR on the 5' RACE reads. The sample yields hundreds of thousands of distinct CDR3 sequences, around 50% seen once. This clonotype was detected a few times. The TCR sequence derives from a man aged 35 to 55 in good health. The chain combines TRBV28 with TRBJ2-3, with D possibly matching TRBD2 (5 bases). Material for sequencing was blood. DNA of the CDR3: TGTGCCAGCAGCCCGGGGAAGGCAGTAAACACAGATACGCAGTATTTT. Its translation is CASSPGKAVNTDTQYF. Full variable domain (missing parts from reference TRBV28 and TRBJ2-3): DVKVTQSSRYLVKRTGEKVFLECVQDMDHENMFWYRQDPGLGLRLIYFSYDVKMKEKGDIPEGYSVSREKKERFSLILESASTNQTSMYLCASSPGKAVNTDTQYFGPGTRLTVL.